The T cell receptor beta chain under discussion was sequenced for a study of blood T cell repertoires in COVID-19. Original handling: Amplification from reference gene primers served as the basis for estimated nucleated cell counts. Produced via immunoSEQ multiplex PCR; TCRdb's table is partial and in-frame only. Clone size and V and J calls were adopted from that table, with D and trimming inferred from the DNA. The profile covers roughly 100,000 clones, with around nine tenths appearing a single time and 5% to 6.5% taken by the ten largest. The CDR3 has 15 residues. Germline V gene data show CDR1 as LGHNA and CDR2 as YNFKEQ. V shed 0 bases and J 5 bases; nucleotides not matched to a gene: 3.

This sequence joins TRBV4-2 and TRBJ2-2; 7 bases map to TRBD1. Material for sequencing was peripheral blood. This clonotype was sampled from a human donor in a cohort sampled during active COVID-19. The CDR3 DNA follows: TGTGCCAGCAGCCAAGATCAGGACAGGACCGGGGAGCTGTTTTTT. This codes for CASSQDQDRTGELFF.